These 29 T cell receptor beta chains were sequenced from one sample in a study of cytomegalovirus exposure and HLA in healthy donors (dated by TCRdb to about 2017). Library prep was done by the immunoSEQ multiplex PCR assay. For the multiplex PCR, a mixture combining 60 forward primers for TCR Vbeta segments and 13 reverse primers for TCR Jbeta segments was used. TCRdb holds this immuneACCESS table with in-frame rearrangements only. Some clones are missing; in checked studies, unresolved V genes explain under half, and the rest has no known cause. This sample gives some 150,000 clones in total; less than 90% of them show up just once. Of the sample, about 5% falls within the top ten clones. Specimen: PBMCs. The origin of the receptors is a woman aged 45-65 years in good health and CMV-seropositive.

J is TRBJ1-5 and V is TRBV7-9; the D gene is possibly TRBD1 (5 bases). Germline CDR1 and CDR2: SEHNR and FQNEAQ (reference sequence). This CDR3 is 15 amino acids long. Trimming removed 10 bases at V and 0 bases at J, with 16 bases between. Here the CDR3 DNA reads TGTGCCACCCAAAGGGGAGGAGATAGCAATCAGCCCCAGCATTTT. Its translation: CATQRGGDSNQPQHF.

This clone occurred a few times. The chain couples TRBV7-3 to TRBJ2-3; possibly TRBD2 for D (6 bases). Germline CDR1 reads SGHTA; CDR2 reads FQGTGA. This CDR3 is 14 amino acids long. Trimming took off 5 bases at V and 3 bases at J, with 12 bases between the two ends. In DNA, the CDR3 is TGTGCCAGCAGCCCCCACGCGGGGACAGATACGCAGTATTTT. This codes for CASSPHAGTDTQYF.

The chain recombines TRBV5-5 with TRBJ2-5; no definite D call. The CDR3 is made up of 14 amino acids. Trimming cost V 4 bases and J 3 bases, with 13 bases left between them. CDR1 and CDR2 (germline): SGHKS, YYEKEE (reference sequence). CDR3 bases: TGTGCCAGCAGCCGTGCGATAATTAAAGAGACCCAGTACTTC. Translated: CASSRAIIKETQYF.

The chain is built from TRBV5-4 and TRBJ1-2; 7 bases align to TRBD1. The J segment lost 0 bases and the V segment lost 1 base, leaving 6 bases of the junction unmatched. The CDR3 covers 16 residues. Germline CDR1 SGHNT, CDR2 YYREEE (reference sequence). The CDR3 loop is CASSLSRGGANYGYTF. The CDR3 coding sequence is TGTGCCAGCAGCTTGAGTAGAGGGGGCGCTAACTATGGCTACACCTTC.

The chain couples TRBV29-1 to TRBJ1-1; D is uncertain. Trimming removed 6 bases from V and 6 bases from J, with 14 bases in between. Germline V lookup: CDR1 SQVTM, CDR2 ANQGSEA. This CDR3 spans 12 amino acids. The CDR3 nucleotides are TGCAGCGTCACTCATGGGAGACCTGAAGCTTTCTTT. It translates to CSVTHGRPEAFF.

J is TRBJ2-5 and V is TRBV6-1, with TRBD2 identical over 9 bases. The CDR3 runs to 16 residues. V shed 0 bases, J shed 5 bases, and the junction held 7 bases outside the gene matches. The V gene's germline CDR1 is MNHNS and CDR2 SASEGT. The CDR3 DNA sequence: TGTGCCAGCAGTGAAGCTGGCGGGAGGGGGGCGGAGACCCAGTACTTC. This codes for CASSEAGGRGAETQYF.

This clone was detected a few times. The chain links TRBV10-2 to TRBJ2-3; TRBD1 might be the D (5 bases). Germline V gene data show CDR1 as WSHSY and CDR2 as SAAADI. The CDR3 runs to 15 residues. V lost 3 bases and J 1 base, leaving 11 bases between the germline ends. CDR3 bases: TGCGCCAGCAGTGAAGGTGTGGGGCGCACAGATACGCAGTATTTT. It encodes CASSEGVGRTDTQYF.

The table lists this clone with a few counts. The rearrangement uses TRBV5-1 and TRBJ2-1; D is perhaps TRBD2 (6 bases). The CDR3 is 16 amino acids. Per the germline V gene, CDR1 is SGHRS and CDR2 is YFSETQ. V was pared by 4 bases and J by 6 bases, with 20 bases between. In DNA form, the CDR3 reads TGCGCCAGCAGCATGGTTATTCTGCGGGACGCCAATGAGCAGTTCTTC. It codes for CASSMVILRDANEQFF.

The V call is TRBV18, the J call TRBJ2-7; TRBD2 matches 8 bases. With 1 base clipped from V and 3 bases from J, the junction kept 8 bases outside the gene matches. The CDR3 extends over 16 amino acids. CDR1 and CDR2 (germline): KGHSH, LQKENI. CDR3 sequence (DNA): TGTGCCAGCTCACCACTTGGCGTAGCGGGGAACTACGAGCAGTACTTC. Amino acid sequence: CASSPLGVAGNYEQYF.

The V call is TRBV5-1, the J call TRBJ2-7, with TRBD1 identical over 8 bases. Trimming removed 4 bases from V and 5 bases from J; junction bases left unmatched: 8. The CDR3 has 14 amino acids. Germline V gene data show CDR1 as SGHRS and CDR2 as YFSETQ. The chain's CDR3 is CASSVTGDRNEQYF. The CDR3 nucleotides are TGCGCCAGCAGCGTGACAGGGGACAGAAACGAGCAGTACTTC.

In DNA, the CDR3 is TGTGCCATCAGTGTCGGAGATTACAATGAGCAGTTCTTC. Amino acid sequence: CAISVGDYNEQFF. The V and J genes are TRBV10-3 and TRBJ2-1; no clear D gene. The V end was cut by 4 bases, the J end by 4 bases, with 8 bases between. CDR3 length: 13 residues. The germline gives CDR1 ENHRY, CDR2 SYGVKD.

The V and J genes are TRBV7-3 and TRBJ2-3; perhaps TRBD2 as D (6 bases). The CDR3 is 16 residues long. Germline values: CDR1 SGHTA, CDR2 FQGTGA. Trimming left V 0 bases short and J 3 bases short, with 13 bases between. This CDR3 is CASSLTATGVTDTQYF. Here the CDR3 DNA reads TGTGCCAGCAGCTTAACAGCGACGGGGGTAACAGATACGCAGTATTTT.

The chain employs TRBV11-2 and TRBJ2-3, with D possibly being TRBD2 (5 bases). From germline, CDR1 is SGHAT and CDR2 FQNNGV. The V end lost 8 bases, the J end lost 6 bases, and 15 bases lay between the germline ends. The CDR3 is 13 residues long. CDR3 bases: TGTGCCAGCGGACCTTCCAGGAGGGATACGCAGTATTTT. Translated, it gives CASGPSRRDTQYF.

The rearrangement uses TRBV28 and TRBJ2-7; 10 bases are a match to TRBD2. The ends lost 7 bases at V and 4 bases at J; junction bases unmatched: 7. The CDR3 has 14 residues. Germline-derived CDR1 and CDR2 are MDHEN and SYDVKM. As DNA, the CDR3 is TGTGCCAGCAACCTAGCGGGAGCCCGATACGAGCAGTACTTC. Translation gives CASNLAGARYEQYF.

The chain combines TRBV7-9 with TRBJ1-2, with 10 nucleotides matching TRBD1. Germline V gene lookup returns CDR1 SEHNR and CDR2 FQNEAQ (reference sequence). V lost 5 bases and J lost 6; bases outside the gene matches: 9. The CDR3 length is 15 residues. In DNA, the CDR3 is TGTGCCAGCAGCCCGTACCGGGACAGGGGACATGGCTACACCTTC. This translates into CASSPYRDRGHGYTF.

This rearrangement joins TRBV4-1 to TRBJ2-7; 7 bases agree with TRBD1. CDR3 length: 13 amino acids. The junction had 2 bases not matched to a gene; V was cut back by 3 bases and J by 3 bases. Looked up from germline, CDR1 is MGHRA and CDR2 is YSYEKL. The CDR3 DNA sequence: TGCGCCAGCAGCCACACAGGGGACTACGAGCAGTACTTC. Protein sequence: CASSHTGDYEQYF.

The chain joins TRBV2 to TRBJ1-4; 10 bases agree with TRBD1. The ends lost 10 bases at V and 8 bases at J; junction bases unmatched: 7. Germline loops: CDR1 SNHLY, CDR2 FYNNEI. There are 13 residues in the CDR3. CDR3 amino acids: CATTGGREEKLFF. The CDR3 nucleotides are TGTGCCACGACAGGGGGCAGGGAAGAAAAACTGTTTTTT.

J is TRBJ1-5 and V is TRBV7-5; the tabulated D call, TRBD1, remains unverified against the DNA. TRBV7-5 is flagged as a pseudogene. The CDR3 is 18 amino acids. The CDR3 protein is CAKEQQFPGQGAAQPQHF. DNA for the CDR3: TGTGCCAAGGAGCAGCAGTTTCCGGGACAGGGGGCAGCTCAGCCCCAGCATTTT.

J is TRBJ1-1 and V is TRBV29-1, with D possibly being TRBD1 (5 bases). From germline, CDR1 is SQVTM and CDR2 ANQGSEA. The length of the CDR3 is 13 residues. Trimming took 7 bases from V and 3 from J, leaving 15 bases between them. The CDR3 coding sequence is TGCAGCGGCACTGCCGGGGGGGACACTGAAGCTTTCTTT. Protein sequence: CSGTAGGDTEAFF.

The V call is TRBV6-5, the J call TRBJ2-7, with a possible D match to TRBD2 (6 bases). V gave up 0 bases and J gave up 3 bases, with 9 bases separating them. The CDR3 spans 14 residues. Germline lookup yields CDR1 MNHEY and CDR2 SVGAGI. CDR3 sequence: CASSYSTGDYEQYF. The DNA of the CDR3 is TGTGCCAGCAGTTACTCGACGGGGGACTACGAGCAGTACTTC.

The chain carries TRBV7-3 and TRBJ2-1, with D hard to call. V gave up 5 bases and J gave up 5 bases, with 10 bases separating them. Germline loops: CDR1 SGHTA, CDR2 FQGTGA. There are 13 residues in the CDR3. CDR3 nucleotides: TGTGCCAGCAGCCTCACTATTAACAATGAGCAGTTCTTC. Translated: CASSLTINNEQFF.

This clone was picked up a small number of times. CDR3 loop: CASSWRGGSYEQYF. The CDR3 DNA reads TGTGCCAGCAGCTGGCGGGGGGGCTCCTACGAGCAGTACTTC. The V and J genes are TRBV7-2 and TRBJ2-7; 9 positions match TRBD2. The CDR3 extends over 14 amino acids. Germline-derived CDR1 and CDR2 are SGHTA and FQGNSA. The V segment lost 4 bases and the J segment 0 bases; nucleotides outside the gene matches: 1.

J is TRBJ2-7 and V is TRBV4-2; D possibly corresponds to TRBD2 (6 bases). The germline V and J ends were trimmed by 0 bases and 9 bases, with 21 bases remaining between them. The germline V gene encodes CDR1 LGHNA and CDR2 YNFKEQ. The CDR3 totals 16 residues. The chain's CDR3 is CASSQDSGTSGVRQYF. CDR3 DNA sequence: TGTGCCAGCAGCCAAGATTCCGGGACTTCGGGGGTTCGGCAGTACTTC.

The chain is built from TRBV5-1 and TRBJ1-5; D perhaps matches TRBD1 (6 bases). CDR1 and CDR2 from the germline V gene are SGHRS and YFSETQ. The CDR3 contains 14 residues. V lost 0 bases and J 5 bases, leaving 9 bases between the germline ends. The CDR3 here is CASSLGTDYQPQHF. CDR3 in DNA: TGCGCCAGCAGCTTGGGGACAGATTATCAGCCCCAGCATTTT.

V and J are TRBV4-2 and TRBJ2-2; TRBD1 might be the D (6 bases). The CDR3 is 17 amino acids. V shed 3 bases and J shed 1 base, with 15 bases lying between them. Germline assignment: CDR1 LGHNA and CDR2 YNFKEQ. The CDR3 region is CASSQYRDTMNTGELFF. The CDR3 DNA sequence: TGTGCCAGCAGCCAGTACCGGGACACCATGAACACCGGGGAGCTGTTTTTT.

The rearrangement uses TRBV29-1 and TRBJ2-4; no clear D gene. Trimming took 4 bases from V and 8 from J, leaving 18 bases between them. From germline, CDR1 is SQVTM and CDR2 ANQGSEA. The CDR3 has 14 amino acids. The CDR3 here is CSVAADPSQDIQYF. CDR3 sequence (DNA): TGCAGCGTTGCGGCAGATCCCTCCCAGGACATTCAGTACTTC.

V usage is TRBV5-1 and J usage is TRBJ1-1, with 11 bases lining up with TRBD1. With 4 bases clipped from V and 3 bases from J, the junction kept 5 bases outside the gene matches. The germline V gene has CDR1 SGHRS and CDR2 YFSETQ. CDR3 length: 15 amino acids. The CDR3 DNA follows: TGCGCCAGCAGCCGGGACAGGGGGAAGGACACTGAAGCTTTCTTT. Amino acids: CASSRDRGKDTEAFF.

This chain joins TRBV5-4 and TRBJ2-3; TRBD1 aligns across 7 bases. Germline CDR1 and CDR2: SGHNT and YYREEE (reference sequence). After removal of 4 bases from V and 3 bases from J, the junction contained 5 bases not matched to a gene. The CDR3 has 14 residues. CDR3 residues: CASSDRVVTDTQYF. The CDR3 DNA reads as TGTGCCAGCAGCGACAGGGTGGTGACAGATACGCAGTATTTT.

This chain links TRBV5-8 with TRBJ2-7; 12 bases agree with TRBD2. This CDR3 has 15 amino acids. Germline CDR1 SGHTS, CDR2 YDEGEE. The junction had 2 bases not matched to a gene; V was cut back by 2 bases and J by 2 bases. CDR3 in amino acids: CASSFSSGGAYEQYF. In nucleotides, the CDR3 is TGTGCCAGCAGCTTTTCTAGCGGGGGGGCCTACGAGCAGTACTTC. Full variable domain (outside the CDR3, taken from reference TRBV5-8 and TRBJ2-7): EAGVTQSPTHLIKTRGQQATLRCSPISGHTSVYWYQQALGLGLQFLLWYDEGEERNRGNFPPRFSGRQFPNYSSELNVNALELEDSALYLCASSFSSGGAYEQYFGPGTRLTVT.